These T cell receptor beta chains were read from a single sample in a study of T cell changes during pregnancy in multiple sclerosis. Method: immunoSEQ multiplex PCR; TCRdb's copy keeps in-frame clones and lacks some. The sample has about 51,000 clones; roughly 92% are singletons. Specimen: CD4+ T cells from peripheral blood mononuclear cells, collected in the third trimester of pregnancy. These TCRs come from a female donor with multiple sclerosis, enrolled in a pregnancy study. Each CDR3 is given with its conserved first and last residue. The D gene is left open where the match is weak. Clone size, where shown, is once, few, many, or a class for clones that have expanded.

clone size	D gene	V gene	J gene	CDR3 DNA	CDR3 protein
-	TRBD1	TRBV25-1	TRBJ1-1	TGTGCCAGCAGAATGACAGGGGTCACTGAAGCTTTCTTT	CASRMTGVTEAFF
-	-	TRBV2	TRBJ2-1	TGTGCCAGCAGTGAAGGGGAGCAGGCCTACAATGAGCAGTTCTTC	CASSEGEQAYNEQFF
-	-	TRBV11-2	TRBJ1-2	TGTGCCAGCAGCAGTCATTTTAGAGGAGCTAACTATGGCTACACCTTC	CASSSHFRGANYGYTF
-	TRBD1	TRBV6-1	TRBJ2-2	TGTGCCAGCAGTGCCCTAGCCGGGACAGGGATCACCGGGGAGCTGTTTTTT	CASSALAGTGITGELFF
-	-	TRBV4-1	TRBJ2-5	TGCGCCAGCAGCCAAGAAGGGGTGAACCATCAAGAGACCCAGTACTTC	CASSQEGVNHQETQYF
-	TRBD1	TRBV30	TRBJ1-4	TGTGCCTGGAGTTCTCGACAGGGTAATGAAAAACTGTTTTTT	CAWSSRQGNEKLFF
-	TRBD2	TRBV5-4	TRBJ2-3	TGTGCCAGCAGCTCTAGGACTAGCGGGAGTACAGATACGCAGTATTTT	CASSSRTSGSTDTQYF
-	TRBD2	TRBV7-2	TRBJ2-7	TGTGCCAGCAGCTTAGCCGGGACTAGAACCTACGAGCAGTACTTC	CASSLAGTRTYEQYF
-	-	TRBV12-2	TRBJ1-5	TGTGCAAGTCGCTTTCCTAGTTTTGCGGACAGGGGACGTCAGCCCCAGCATTTT	CASRFPSFADRGRQPQHF
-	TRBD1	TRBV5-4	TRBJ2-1	TGTGCCAGCAGCTCACAACGGGACAGGGGCAATGAGCAGTTCTTC	CASSSQRDRGNEQFF
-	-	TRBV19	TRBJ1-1	TGTGCCAGTAGTACGCGACAGATGAACACTGAAGCTTTCTTT	CASSTRQMNTEAFF
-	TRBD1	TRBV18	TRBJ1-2	TGTGCCAGCTCTCCCGACAGGGGCTATGGCTACACCTTC	CASSPDRGYGYTF
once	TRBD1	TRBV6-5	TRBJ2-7	TGTGCCAGCAGTTACTCGGGGACAGGGGGGTACGAGCAGTACTTC	CASSYSGTGGYEQYF
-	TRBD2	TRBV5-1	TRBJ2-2	TGCGCCAGCAAAGTTGATGCGGGAGCTTCCGGGGAGCTGTTTTTT	CASKVDAGASGELFF
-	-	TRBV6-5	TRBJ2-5	TGTGCCAGCAGTCAACCCCTAGGGGGAGTGGAGACCCAGTACTTC	CASSQPLGGVETQYF
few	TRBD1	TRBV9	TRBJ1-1	TGTGCCAGCAGCGCCTCCGGGACAGGGGTCCGGAAAGCTTTCTTT	CASSASGTGVRKAFF
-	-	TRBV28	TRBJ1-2	TGTGCCAGCAGTCGCTCAGGTTCGGTTACCTTCTTTACCTATGGCTACACCTTC	CASSRSGSVTFFTYGYTF
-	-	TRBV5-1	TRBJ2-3	TGCGCCAGCAGCTCCCTAGGATTCGGTACAGATACGCAGTATTTT	CASSSLGFGTDTQYF
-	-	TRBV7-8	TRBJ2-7	TGTGCCAGCAGCTTAGCGGTAAGCTCAGGGATAATATCCTACGAGCAGTACTTC	CASSLAVSSGIISYEQYF
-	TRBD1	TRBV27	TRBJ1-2	TGTGCCAGCAGTTTAGGGACAGGGGCCCGTACTAACTATGGCTACACCTTC	CASSLGTGARTNYGYTF
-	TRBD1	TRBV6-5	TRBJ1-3	TGTGCCAGCAGCCGCGACAGGGTTTGGTATTTT	CASSRDRVWYF
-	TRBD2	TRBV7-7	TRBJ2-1	TGTGCTAGCAGCCCCCGAATAGCGGGAGATAATGAGCAGTTCTTC	CASSPRIAGDNEQFF
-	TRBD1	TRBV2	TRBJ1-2	TGTGCCAGCAGTCGGGACAGCAACTATGGCTACACCTTC	CASSRDSNYGYTF
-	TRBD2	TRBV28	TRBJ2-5	TGTGCCAGCAGTTTTGGGCTAGCGGGAGGGCTAGAGACCCAGTACTTC	CASSFGLAGGLETQYF
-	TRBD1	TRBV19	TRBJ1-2	TGTGCCAGTAGGCCGACAGGGCCCAACTATGGCTACACCTTC	CASRPTGPNYGYTF
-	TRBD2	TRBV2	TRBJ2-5	TGTGCCAGCAGTGCGGGGGGCCAAGAGACCCAGTACTTC	CASSAGGQETQYF
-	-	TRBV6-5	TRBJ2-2	TGTGCCAGCAGTTACTTCCGCACCGGGGAGCTGTTTTTT	CASSYFRTGELFF
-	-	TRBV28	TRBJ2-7	TGTGCCGCGGGTGGGGATCTAAACGGGTACGAGCAGTACTTC	CAAGGDLNGYEQYF
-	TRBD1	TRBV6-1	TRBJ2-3	TGTGCCAGCGGGGGACAGACCAATACGCAGTATTTT	CASGGQTNTQYF
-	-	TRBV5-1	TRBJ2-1	TGCGCCAGCAGCCTCAGTAATGAGCAGTTCTTC	CASSLSNEQFF
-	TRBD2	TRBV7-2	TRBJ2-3	TGTGCCAGCAGCTTATCTAGCGGGTATAGCACAGATACGCAGTATTTT	CASSLSSGYSTDTQYF
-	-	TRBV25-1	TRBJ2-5	TGTGCCAGCAGTGAATTTCAGGGGGAGGCCACTGCGACCCAGTACTTC	CASSEFQGEATATQYF
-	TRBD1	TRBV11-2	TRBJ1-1	TGTGCCAGCAGCCCAGACAGGGGCCATGAAGCTTTCTTT	CASSPDRGHEAFF
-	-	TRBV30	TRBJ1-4	TGTGCCTGGAAGGTTGAGGCCGCCACTAATGAAAAACTGTTTTTT	CAWKVEAATNEKLFF
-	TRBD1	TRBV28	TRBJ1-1	TGTGCCAGCAGTCCCGCCGCCCCAGGGGGCTTCACTGAAGCTTTCTTT	CASSPAAPGGFTEAFF
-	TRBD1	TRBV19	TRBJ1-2	TGTGCCAGTACCTCCCTGGCGGGACAGGGGGCTCCGGATGGCTACACCTTC	CASTSLAGQGAPDGYTF
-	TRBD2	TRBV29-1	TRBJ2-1	TGCAGCGCGAGCGGGATTTCCTACAATGAGCAGTTCTTC	CSASGISYNEQFF
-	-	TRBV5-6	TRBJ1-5	TGTGCCAGCAGCTTGGGGCAGAATCAGCCCCAGCATTTT	CASSLGQNQPQHF
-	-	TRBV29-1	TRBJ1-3	TGCAGCGTTGAGTTGAGATCTGGAAACACCATATATTTT	CSVELRSGNTIYF
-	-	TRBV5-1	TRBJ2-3	TGCGCCAGCAGCTCCTTGGGAGACCCCACAGATACGCAGTATTTT	CASSSLGDPTDTQYF
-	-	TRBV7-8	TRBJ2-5	TGTGCCAGCAGCCCCCCCAGGGAACCCCAAGAGACCCAGTACTTC	CASSPPREPQETQYF
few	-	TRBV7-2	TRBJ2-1	TGTGCCAGCAGCGTGCGAGGGGGTAGCTATGAGCAGTTCTTC	CASSVRGGSYEQFF
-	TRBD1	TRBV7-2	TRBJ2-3	TGTGCCAGCAGCTTAGTCGGTTCTGGGGGACAGAGGACAGATACGCAGTATTTT	CASSLVGSGGQRTDTQYF
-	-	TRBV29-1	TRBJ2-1	TGCAGCGTTGTCGAGCGGCTGATCTACAATGAGCAGTTCTTC	CSVVERLIYNEQFF
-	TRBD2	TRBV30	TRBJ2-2	TGTGCCTGGAGTCCGCTAGCGGGACGAGACACCGGGGAGCTGTTTTTT	CAWSPLAGRDTGELFF
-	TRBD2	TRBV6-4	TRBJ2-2	TGTGCCAGCGGTAAGGTAGTGCGACTAGCGGGAGGTAGGGGGGAGCTGTTTTTT	CASGKVVRLAGGRGELFF
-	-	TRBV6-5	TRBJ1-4	TGTGCCAGCAGTTACGGCAGGGTTGGGGAAAAACTGTTTTTT	CASSYGRVGEKLFF
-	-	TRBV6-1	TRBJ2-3	TGTGCCAGCAGTGAAGCACCAGGCCTCACAGATACGCAGTATTTT	CASSEAPGLTDTQYF
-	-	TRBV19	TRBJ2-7	TGTGCCAGTAGTGATAGGGGGAGCTCCTACGAGCAGTACTTC	CASSDRGSSYEQYF
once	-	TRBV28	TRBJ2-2	TGTGCCAGCCTGGATGCAGGGGCGGGGGAGCTGTTTTTT	CASLDAGAGELFF
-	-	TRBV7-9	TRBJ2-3	TGTGCCAGCAGCCGAGGCGGGAAAACAGATACGCAGTATTTT	CASSRGGKTDTQYF
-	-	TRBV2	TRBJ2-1	TGTGCCAGCAGTGAGGGGCCCCTGCAGTTCTTC	CASSEGPLQFF
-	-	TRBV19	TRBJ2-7	TGTGCCAGTAGTACTGAGGCGGGGCCACTGAGGGAGCAGTACTTC	CASSTEAGPLREQYF
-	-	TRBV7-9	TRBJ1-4	TGTGCCAGCAGCTTAGTTCGGCAGGTCTTAAATGAAAAACTGTTTTTT	CASSLVRQVLNEKLFF
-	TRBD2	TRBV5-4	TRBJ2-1	TGTGCCAGCAGCTCGGGGGGTCTAGCGGGTTACAATGAGCAGTTCTTC	CASSSGGLAGYNEQFF
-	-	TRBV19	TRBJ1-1	TGTGCCAGTAGTATAGTCGCGGAGGGTGAAGCTTTCTTT	CASSIVAEGEAFF
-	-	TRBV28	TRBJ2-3	TGTGCCAGCAGTTTCGAACGGGGATCCACAGATACGCAGTATTTT	CASSFERGSTDTQYF
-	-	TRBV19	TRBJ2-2	TGTGCCAGTATCGAGGGGGTTGGCGGGGAGCTGTTTTTT	CASIEGVGGELFF
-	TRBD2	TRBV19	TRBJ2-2	TGTGCCAGTCGAGGCGGGAGGGCCCCAAACACCGGGGAGCTGTTTTTT	CASRGGRAPNTGELFF